Sequencing of this T cell receptor beta chain was carried out in a study of blood T cell repertoires in COVID-19. Libraries were prepared by immunoSEQ multiplex PCR; TCRdb keeps only in-frame clonotypes and omits some of them. The sample yields 25,000 to 30,000 clones, less than 80% seen once. The clonotype comes from a man between 65 and 79 years old with acute or convalescent COVID-19. The specimen sequenced was peripheral blood.

Written as DNA, the CDR3 is TGTGCCAGCAGCCAACTGGGACTAGCGGGAGAGGATACGCAGTATTTT. Protein: CASSQLGLAGEDTQYF. V gene TRBV7-3 combines with J gene TRBJ2-3; TRBD2 matches 14 bases. There are 16 residues in the CDR3. Germline CDR1 SGHTA, CDR2 FQGTGA. The J segment lost 6 bases and the V segment lost 5 bases, leaving 7 bases of the junction unmatched.